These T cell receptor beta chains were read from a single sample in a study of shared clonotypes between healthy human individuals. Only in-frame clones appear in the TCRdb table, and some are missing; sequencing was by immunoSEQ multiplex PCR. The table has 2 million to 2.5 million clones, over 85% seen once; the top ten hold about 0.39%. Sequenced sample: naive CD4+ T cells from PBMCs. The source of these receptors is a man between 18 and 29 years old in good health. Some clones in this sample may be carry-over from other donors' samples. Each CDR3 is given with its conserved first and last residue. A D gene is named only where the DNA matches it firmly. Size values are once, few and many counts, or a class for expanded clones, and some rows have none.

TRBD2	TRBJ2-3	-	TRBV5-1	TGCGCCAGCAGCTTCCAAACGGGACTAGCTGCAGATACGCAGTATTTT	CASSFQTGLAADTQYF
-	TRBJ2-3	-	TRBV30	TGTGCCTGGAGCGGGGCAGATACGCAGTATTTT	CAWSGADTQYF
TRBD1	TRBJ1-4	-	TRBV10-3	TGTGCCATCAGTGAGTCAGGGACAGAGGGAAAACTGTTTTTT	CAISESGTEGKLFF
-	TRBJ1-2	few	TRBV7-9	TGTGCCAGCAGCTTCCTCGGGACACCGAAGGTCTACACCTTC	CASSFLGTPKVYTF
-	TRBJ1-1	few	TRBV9	TGTGCCAGCAGCACCCAGGGCGGAGCTGAAGCTTTCTTT	CASSTQGGAEAFF
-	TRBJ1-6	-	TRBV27	TGTGCCAGCAGTTACACCAGGAGGTCACCCCTCCACTTT	CASSYTRRSPLHF
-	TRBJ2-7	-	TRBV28	TGTGCCAGCAGGGAGATAGGGGCCTCCTACGAGCAGTACTTC	CASREIGASYEQYF
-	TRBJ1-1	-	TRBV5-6	TGTGCCAGCAGCTTGCCCGGGGGGAACACTGAAGCTTTCTTT	CASSLPGGNTEAFF
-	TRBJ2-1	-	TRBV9	TGTGCCAGCAGCGTAGACGGTAGCAGGCCCACCTCCCAGTTCTTC	CASSVDGSRPTSQFF
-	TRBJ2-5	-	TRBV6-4	TGTGCCAGCAGCCCCCAGGGGAAAGAGACCCAGTACTTC	CASSPQGKETQYF
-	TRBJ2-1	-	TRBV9	TGTGCCAGCAGCGTAGCCGGACACAATGAGCAGTTCTTC	CASSVAGHNEQFF
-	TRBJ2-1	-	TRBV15	TGTGCCACCAGCAGAGGCCCTTACAATGAGCAGTTCTTC	CATSRGPYNEQFF
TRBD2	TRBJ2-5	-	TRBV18	TGTGCCAGCTCACCTCCGACTAGCGGGGGAGGTAGAGAGACCCAGTACTTC	CASSPPTSGGGRETQYF
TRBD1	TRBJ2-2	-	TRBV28	TGTGCCAGCAGCCCCACAAGGGGGCGCGCCGGGGAGCTGTTTTTT	CASSPTRGRAGELFF
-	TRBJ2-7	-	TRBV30	TGTGCCTGGAGTCGCGGGGTTTACGAGCAGTACTTC	CAWSRGVYEQYF
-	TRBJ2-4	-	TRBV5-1	TGCGCCAGCGCCGGGACAACCAAAAACATTCAGTACTTC	CASAGTTKNIQYF
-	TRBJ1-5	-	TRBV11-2	TGTGCCAGCAGCTCAACAGGAATCAATCAGCCCCAGCATTTT	CASSSTGINQPQHF
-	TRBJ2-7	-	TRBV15	TGTGCCACCAGCAGGGGGGTAGGGACCCCGGGAAGAAACGAGCAGTACTTC	CATSRGVGTPGRNEQYF
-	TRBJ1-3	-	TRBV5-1	TGCGCCAGCAGCTTGGAAGGGGGAAACACCATATATTTT	CASSLEGGNTIYF
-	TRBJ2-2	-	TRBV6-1	TGTGCCAGCTGGACAAAGAACACCGGGGAGCTGTTTTTT	CASWTKNTGELFF
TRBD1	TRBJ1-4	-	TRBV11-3	TGTGCCAGCAGCTTGGGGACAGGCCCAAATGAAAAACTGTTTTTT	CASSLGTGPNEKLFF
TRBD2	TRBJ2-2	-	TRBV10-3	TGTGCCATCAGGGGGACTAGCGACACCGGGGAGCTGTTTTTT	CAIRGTSDTGELFF
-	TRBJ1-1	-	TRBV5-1	TGCGCCAGCAGAATCCTGCAGGGAAGCGGTACTGAAGCTTTCTTT	CASRILQGSGTEAFF
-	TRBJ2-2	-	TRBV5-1	TGCGCCAGCAGCTTGGACGGGGCCGGGGAGCTGTTTTTT	CASSLDGAGELFF
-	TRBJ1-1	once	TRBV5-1	TGCGCCAGCAGCCCGACAGCCGGGAACACTGAAGCTTTCTTT	CASSPTAGNTEAFF
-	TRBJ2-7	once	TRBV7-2	TGTGCCAGCAGCTCCGGAGGCACAACATCCTACGAGCAGTACTTC	CASSSGGTTSYEQYF
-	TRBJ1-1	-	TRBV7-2	TGTGCCAGCAGCTTAGGGCCCGGGCCCCTGAACACTGAAGCTTTCTTT	CASSLGPGPLNTEAFF
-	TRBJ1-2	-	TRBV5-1	TGCGCCAGCAGCTTGGGCAGCTATGGCTACACCTTC	CASSLGSYGYTF
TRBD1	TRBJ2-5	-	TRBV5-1	TGCGCCAGCAGCTTGGACAGGGGAGAGACCCAGTACTTC	CASSLDRGETQYF
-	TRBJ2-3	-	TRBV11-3	TGTGCCAGCAGCACCCGGGCAGGGGATGCAGATACGCAGTATTTT	CASSTRAGDADTQYF
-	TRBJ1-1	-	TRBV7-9	TGTGCCAGCAGCTTAGCTAGGGCCATGAACACTGAAGCTTTCTTT	CASSLARAMNTEAFF
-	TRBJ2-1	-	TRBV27	TGTGCCAGCAGCCCCCGTTTACTTGTCACCTACAATGAGCAGTTCTTC	CASSPRLLVTYNEQFF
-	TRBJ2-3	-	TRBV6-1	TGTGCCAGCAGTGAAAGTAGGGGCACAGATACGCAGTATTTT	CASSESRGTDTQYF
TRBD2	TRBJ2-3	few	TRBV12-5	TGTGCTAGTGCCCTTAGCGGGAGCACAGATACGCAGTATTTT	CASALSGSTDTQYF
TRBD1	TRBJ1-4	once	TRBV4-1	TGCGCCAGCAGCCCAGGGATCACACAGGGGCTTGGAGACGAAAAACTGTTTTTT	CASSPGITQGLGDEKLFF
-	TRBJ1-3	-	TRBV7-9	TGTGCCAGCAGGTTGTATGGAAACACCATATATTTT	CASRLYGNTIYF
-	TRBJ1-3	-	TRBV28	TGTGCCAGCAGTCCTCCTCAACGGGTCGGAAACACCATATATTTT	CASSPPQRVGNTIYF
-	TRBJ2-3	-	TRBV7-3	TGTGCCAGCAGCTTAACACCCACAGATACGCAGTATTTT	CASSLTPTDTQYF
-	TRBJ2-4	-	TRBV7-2	TGTGCCAGCAGCCTCGGCTTAGCCAAAAACATTCAGTACTTC	CASSLGLAKNIQYF
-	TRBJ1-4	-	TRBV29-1	TGCAGCGTTGAAGAGGGGAATGAAAAACTGTTTTTT	CSVEEGNEKLFF
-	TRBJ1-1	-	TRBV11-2	TGTGCCAGCAGCGTAGGGTGGGGCTACACTGAAGCTTTCTTT	CASSVGWGYTEAFF
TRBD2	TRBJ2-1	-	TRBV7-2	TGTGCCAGTATAACAGGACTAGCGCTCTACAATGAGCAGTTCTTC	CASITGLALYNEQFF
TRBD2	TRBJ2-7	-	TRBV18	TGTGCCAGCTCACCAATGCGGGAGGGCTACGAGCAGTACTTC	CASSPMREGYEQYF
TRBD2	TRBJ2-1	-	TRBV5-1	TGCGCCAGCAGCTTGGTGGCGGGAGTCTACAATGAGCAGTTCTTC	CASSLVAGVYNEQFF
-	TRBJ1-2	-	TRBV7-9	TGTGCCAGCAGCTCGTGGGGAATTGAAGCTAACTATGGCTACACCTTC	CASSSWGIEANYGYTF
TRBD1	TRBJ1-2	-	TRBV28	TGTGCCAGCAGAACCGGGACAGCTACGGTGGGAGGCTACACCTTC	CASRTGTATVGGYTF
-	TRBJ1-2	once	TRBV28	TGTGCCAGCAGCACGACCGTCAACTATGGCTACACCTTC	CASSTTVNYGYTF
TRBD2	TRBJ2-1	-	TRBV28	TGTGCCAGCAGCTCCCCTAAGGCGGGAGCGGAAGAGCAGTTCTTC	CASSSPKAGAEEQFF
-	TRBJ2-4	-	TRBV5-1	TGCGCCAGCAGCTTGCGCGGACAGTCGGGTAACATTCAGTACTTC	CASSLRGQSGNIQYF
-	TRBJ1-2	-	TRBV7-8	TGTGCCAGCAGCTTAGAACGGCGGGGCTACACCTTC	CASSLERRGYTF